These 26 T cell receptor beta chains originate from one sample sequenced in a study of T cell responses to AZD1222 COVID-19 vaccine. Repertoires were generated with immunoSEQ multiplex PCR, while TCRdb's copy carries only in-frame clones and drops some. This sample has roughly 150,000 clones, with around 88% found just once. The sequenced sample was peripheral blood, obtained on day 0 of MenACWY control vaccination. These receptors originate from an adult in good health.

DNA for the CDR3: TGTGCCGCATCAGACCGGCGGCGGGGGAACACTGAAGCTTTCTTT. It codes for CAASDRRRGNTEAFF. V is TRBV30 and J is TRBJ1-1; D ambiguous. The CDR3 length is 15 residues. Germline CDR1 is GTSNPN and CDR2 is SVGIG (reference sequence). The V end was cut by 8 bases, the J end by 1 base, with 20 bases between.

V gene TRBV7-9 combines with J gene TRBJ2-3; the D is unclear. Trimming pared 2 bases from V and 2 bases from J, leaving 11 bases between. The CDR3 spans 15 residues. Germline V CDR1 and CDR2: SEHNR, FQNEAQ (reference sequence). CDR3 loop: CASSLIGRSTDTQYF. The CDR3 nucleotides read TGTGCCAGCAGCTTAATCGGGCGGTCCACAGATACGCAGTATTTT.

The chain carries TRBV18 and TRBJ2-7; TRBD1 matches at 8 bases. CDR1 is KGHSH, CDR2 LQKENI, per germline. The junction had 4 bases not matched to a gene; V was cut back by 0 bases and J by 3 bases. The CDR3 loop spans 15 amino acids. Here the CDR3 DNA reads TGTGCCAGCTCACCACCCTCTACAGGGGGCTACGAGCAGTACTTC. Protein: CASSPPSTGGYEQYF.

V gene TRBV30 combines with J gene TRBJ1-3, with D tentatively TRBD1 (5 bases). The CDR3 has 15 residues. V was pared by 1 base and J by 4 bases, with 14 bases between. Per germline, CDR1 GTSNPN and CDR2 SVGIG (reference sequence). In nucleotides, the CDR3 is TGTGCCTGGAGTGGTCGAGCAGGGAGCGGAAACACCATATATTTT. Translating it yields CAWSGRAGSGNTIYF.

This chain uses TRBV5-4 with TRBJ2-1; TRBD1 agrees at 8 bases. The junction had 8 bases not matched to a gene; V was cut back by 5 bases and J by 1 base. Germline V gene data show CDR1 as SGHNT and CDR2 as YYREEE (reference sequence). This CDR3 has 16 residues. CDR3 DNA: TGTGCCAGCAGGGTCGGAGGACAGGGATCCTACAATGAGCAGTTCTTC. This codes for CASRVGGQGSYNEQFF.

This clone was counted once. The CDR3 DNA follows: TGTGCCAGCAGTTACAATATGGGGCAGTTTGGCAATCAGCCCCAGCATTTT. Translation: CASSYNMGQFGNQPQHF. The chain uses TRBV6-2 or TRBV6-3 and TRBJ1-5; TRBD1 is a possible D gene (5 bases). The germline V gene encodes CDR1 MNHEY and CDR2 SVGEGT. The CDR3 runs to 17 residues. Trimming cost V 2 bases and J 2 bases, with 16 bases left between them.

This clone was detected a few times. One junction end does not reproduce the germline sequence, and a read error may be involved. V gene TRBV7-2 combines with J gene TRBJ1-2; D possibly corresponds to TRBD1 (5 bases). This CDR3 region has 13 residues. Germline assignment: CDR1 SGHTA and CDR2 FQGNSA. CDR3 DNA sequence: TGTGCCAGCAGCTTAATGGGACCAGGGAACCTATCCTTC. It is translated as CASSLMGPGNLSF.

The CDR3 is CASGRGGAGETQYF. The CDR3 DNA sequence: TGTGCCAGCGGACGTGGGGGGGCGGGTGAGACCCAGTACTTC. The rearrangement uses TRBV7-2 and TRBJ2-5, with D possibly TRBD2 on 7 matching bases. Per the germline V gene, CDR1 is SGHTA and CDR2 is FQGNSA. This CDR3 has 14 residues. V was pared by 8 bases and J by 5 bases, with 18 bases between.

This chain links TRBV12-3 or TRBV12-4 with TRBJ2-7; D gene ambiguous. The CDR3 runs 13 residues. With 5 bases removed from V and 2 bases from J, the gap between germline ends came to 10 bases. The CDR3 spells CASSLRQAYEQYF. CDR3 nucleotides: TGTGCCAGCAGTCTCAGACAAGCCTACGAGCAGTACTTC.

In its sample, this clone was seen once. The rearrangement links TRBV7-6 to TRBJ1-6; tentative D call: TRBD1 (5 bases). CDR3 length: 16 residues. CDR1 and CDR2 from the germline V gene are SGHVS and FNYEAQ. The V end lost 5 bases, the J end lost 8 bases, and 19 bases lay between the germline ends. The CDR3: CASSGGNSGRYSPLHF. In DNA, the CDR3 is TGTGCCAGCAGCGGGGGGAATTCCGGGAGATATTCACCCCTCCACTTT.

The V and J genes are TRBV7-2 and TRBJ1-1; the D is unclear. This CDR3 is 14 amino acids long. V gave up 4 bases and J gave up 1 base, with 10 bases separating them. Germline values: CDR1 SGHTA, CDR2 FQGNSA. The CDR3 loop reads CASSSSRWNTEAFF. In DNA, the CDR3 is TGTGCCAGCAGCTCCTCACGATGGAACACTGAAGCTTTCTTT.

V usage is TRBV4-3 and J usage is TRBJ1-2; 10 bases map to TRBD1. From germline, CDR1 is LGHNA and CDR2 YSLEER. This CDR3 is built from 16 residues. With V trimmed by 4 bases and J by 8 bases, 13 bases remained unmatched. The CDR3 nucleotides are TGCGCCAGCAGCCTCCAGGGACGGACAGGGGGGGACGGCTACACCTTC. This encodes CASSLQGRTGGDGYTF.

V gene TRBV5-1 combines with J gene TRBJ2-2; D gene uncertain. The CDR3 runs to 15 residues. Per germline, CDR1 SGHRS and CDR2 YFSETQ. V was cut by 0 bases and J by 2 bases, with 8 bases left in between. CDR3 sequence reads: CASSLGGSNTGELFF. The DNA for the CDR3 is TGCGCCAGCAGCTTGGGGGGTTCAAACACCGGGGAGCTGTTTTTT. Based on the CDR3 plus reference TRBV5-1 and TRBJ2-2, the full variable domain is KAGVTQTPRYLIKTRGQQVTLSCSPISGHRSVSWYQQTPGQGLQFLFEYFSETQRNKGNFPGRFSGRQFSNSRSEMNVSTLELGDSALYLCASSLGGSNTGELFFGEGSRLTVL.

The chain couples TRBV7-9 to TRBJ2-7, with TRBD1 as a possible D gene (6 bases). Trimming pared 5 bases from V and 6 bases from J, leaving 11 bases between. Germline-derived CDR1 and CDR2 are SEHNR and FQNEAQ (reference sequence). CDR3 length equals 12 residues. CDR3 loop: CASSPWGREQYF. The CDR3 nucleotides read TGTGCCAGCAGCCCTTGGGGGCGCGAGCAGTACTTC.

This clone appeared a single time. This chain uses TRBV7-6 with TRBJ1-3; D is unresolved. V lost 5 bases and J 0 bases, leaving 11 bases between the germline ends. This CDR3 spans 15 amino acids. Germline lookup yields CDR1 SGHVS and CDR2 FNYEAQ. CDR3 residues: CASSLSHFSGNTIYF. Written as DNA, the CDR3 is TGTGCCAGCAGCCTTAGCCACTTCTCTGGAAACACCATATATTTT.

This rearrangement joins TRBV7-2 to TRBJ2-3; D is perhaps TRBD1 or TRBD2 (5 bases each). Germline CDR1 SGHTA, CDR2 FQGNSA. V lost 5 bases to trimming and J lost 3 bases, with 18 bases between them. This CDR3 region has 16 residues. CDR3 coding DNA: TGTGCCAGCAGCCTCCTAAGAGGGGCGAGGACAGATACGCAGTATTTT. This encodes CASSLLRGARTDTQYF. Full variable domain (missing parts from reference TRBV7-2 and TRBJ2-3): GAGVSQSPSNKVTEKGKDVELRCDPISGHTALYWYRQSLGQGLEFLIYFQGNSAPDKSGLPSDRFSAERTGGSVSTLTIQRTQQEDSAVYLCASSLLRGARTDTQYFGPGTRLTVL.

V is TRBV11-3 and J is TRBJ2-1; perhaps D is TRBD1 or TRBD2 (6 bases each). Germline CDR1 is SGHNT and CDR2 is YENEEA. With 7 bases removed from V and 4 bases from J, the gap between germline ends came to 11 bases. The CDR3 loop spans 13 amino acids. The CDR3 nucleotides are TGTGCCAGCACGGGGGCCATATACAATGAGCAGTTCTTC. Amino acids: CASTGAIYNEQFF.

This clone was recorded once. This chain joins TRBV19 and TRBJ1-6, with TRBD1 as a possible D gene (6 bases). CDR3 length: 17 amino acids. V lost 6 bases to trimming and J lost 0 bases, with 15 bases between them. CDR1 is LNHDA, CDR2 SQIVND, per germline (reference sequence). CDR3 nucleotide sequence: TGTGCCAGTAGCTCACAGGGCCGCCGCTCCTATAATTCACCCCTCCACTTT. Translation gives CASSSQGRRSYNSPLHF.

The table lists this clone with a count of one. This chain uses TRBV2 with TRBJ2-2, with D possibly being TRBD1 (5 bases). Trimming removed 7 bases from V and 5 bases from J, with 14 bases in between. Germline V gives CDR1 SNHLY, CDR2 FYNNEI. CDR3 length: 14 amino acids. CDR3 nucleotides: TGTGCCAGCAATGGCAGGGTGGTGACCGGGGAGCTGTTTTTT. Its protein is CASNGRVVTGELFF.

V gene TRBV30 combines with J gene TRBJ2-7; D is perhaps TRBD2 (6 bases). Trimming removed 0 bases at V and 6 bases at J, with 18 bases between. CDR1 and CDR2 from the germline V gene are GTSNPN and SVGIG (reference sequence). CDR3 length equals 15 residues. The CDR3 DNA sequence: TGTGCCTGGAGTGTTTCCCGCGGGACCCGGGGCGAGCAGTACTTC. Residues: CAWSVSRGTRGEQYF.

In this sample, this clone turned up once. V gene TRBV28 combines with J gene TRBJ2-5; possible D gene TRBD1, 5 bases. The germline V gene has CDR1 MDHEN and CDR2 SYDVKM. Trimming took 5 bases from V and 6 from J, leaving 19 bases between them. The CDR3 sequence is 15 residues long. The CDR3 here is CASSPVAGQRQTQYF. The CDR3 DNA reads TGTGCCAGCAGTCCGGTGGCAGGGCAGAGACAGACCCAGTACTTC.

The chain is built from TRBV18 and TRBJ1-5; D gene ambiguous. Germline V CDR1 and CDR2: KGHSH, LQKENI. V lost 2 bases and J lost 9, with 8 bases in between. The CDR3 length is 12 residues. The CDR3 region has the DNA TGTGCCAGCTCACCATCCAACGGGCCCCAGCATTTT. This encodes CASSPSNGPQHF.

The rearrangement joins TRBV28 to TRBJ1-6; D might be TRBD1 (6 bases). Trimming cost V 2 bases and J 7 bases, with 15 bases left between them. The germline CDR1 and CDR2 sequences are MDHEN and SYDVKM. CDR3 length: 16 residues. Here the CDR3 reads CASSLGGGGLNSPLHF. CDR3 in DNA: TGTGCCAGCAGTTTAGGGGGTGGGGGGCTCAATTCACCCCTCCACTTT.

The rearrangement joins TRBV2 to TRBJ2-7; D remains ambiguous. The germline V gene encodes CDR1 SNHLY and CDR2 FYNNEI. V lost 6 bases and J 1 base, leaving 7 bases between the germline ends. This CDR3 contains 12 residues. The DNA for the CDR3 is TGTGCCAGCAGCGGAGATTCCTACGAGCAGTACTTC. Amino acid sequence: CASSGDSYEQYF.

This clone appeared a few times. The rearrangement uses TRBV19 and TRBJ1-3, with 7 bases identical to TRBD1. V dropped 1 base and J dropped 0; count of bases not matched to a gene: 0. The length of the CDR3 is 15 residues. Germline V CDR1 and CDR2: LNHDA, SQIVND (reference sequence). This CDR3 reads CASSIGDSSGNTIYF. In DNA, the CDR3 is TGTGCCAGTAGTATAGGGGACAGCTCTGGAAACACCATATATTTT.

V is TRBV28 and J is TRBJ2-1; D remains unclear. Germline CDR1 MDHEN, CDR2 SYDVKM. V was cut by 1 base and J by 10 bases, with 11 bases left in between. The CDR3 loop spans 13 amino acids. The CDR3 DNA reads TGTGCCAGCAGTTTATCTGGTATTCGGGAGCAGTTCTTC. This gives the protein CASSLSGIREQFF.